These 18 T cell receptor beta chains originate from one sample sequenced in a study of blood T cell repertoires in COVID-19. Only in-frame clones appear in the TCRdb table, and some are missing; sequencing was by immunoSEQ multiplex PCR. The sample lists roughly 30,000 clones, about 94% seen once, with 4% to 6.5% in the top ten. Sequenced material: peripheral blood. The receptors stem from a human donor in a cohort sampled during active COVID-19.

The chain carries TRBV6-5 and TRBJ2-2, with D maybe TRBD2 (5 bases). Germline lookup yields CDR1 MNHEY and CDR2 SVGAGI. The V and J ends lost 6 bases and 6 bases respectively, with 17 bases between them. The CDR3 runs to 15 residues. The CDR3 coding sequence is TGTGCCAGCAGCCGCCGAACTAGTCCCGCCGGGGAGCTGTTTTTT. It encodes CASSRRTSPAGELFF.

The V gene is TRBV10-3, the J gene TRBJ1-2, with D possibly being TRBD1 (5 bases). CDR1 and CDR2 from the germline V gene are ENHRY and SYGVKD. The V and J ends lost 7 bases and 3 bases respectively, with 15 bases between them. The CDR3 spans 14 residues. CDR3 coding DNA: TGTGCCATCACCACATACCAGGGCGACTATGGCTACACCTTC. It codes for CAITTYQGDYGYTF.

DNA of the CDR3: TGCGCCAGCAGCCAAGGGGACAGGTCCCACGAGCAGTACTTC. Amino acid sequence: CASSQGDRSHEQYF. The chain combines TRBV4-1 with TRBJ2-7; the match to TRBD1 covers 8 bases. Germline CDR1 reads MGHRA; CDR2 reads YSYEKL. Trimming at V came to 1 base and at J to 5 bases, leaving 4 bases not matched to a gene. The CDR3 is 14 amino acids.

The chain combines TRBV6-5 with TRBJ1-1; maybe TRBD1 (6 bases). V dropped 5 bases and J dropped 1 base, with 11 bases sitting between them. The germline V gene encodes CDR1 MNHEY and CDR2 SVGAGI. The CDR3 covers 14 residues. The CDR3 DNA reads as TGTGCCAGCAGTCCGACAGGCGAGAACACTGAAGCTTTCTTT. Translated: CASSPTGENTEAFF.

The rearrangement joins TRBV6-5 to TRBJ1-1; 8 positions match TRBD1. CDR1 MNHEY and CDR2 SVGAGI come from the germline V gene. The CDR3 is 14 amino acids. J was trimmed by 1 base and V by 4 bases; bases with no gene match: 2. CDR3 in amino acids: CASSLDRANTEAFF. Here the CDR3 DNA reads TGTGCCAGCAGTTTGGACAGGGCGAACACTGAAGCTTTCTTT.

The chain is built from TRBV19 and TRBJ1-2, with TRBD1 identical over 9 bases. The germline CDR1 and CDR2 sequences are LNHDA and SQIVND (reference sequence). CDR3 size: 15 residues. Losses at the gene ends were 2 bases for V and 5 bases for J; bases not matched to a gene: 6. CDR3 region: CASSIRPGQGYGYTF. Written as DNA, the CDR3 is TGTGCCAGTAGTATACGCCCGGGACAGGGTTATGGCTACACCTTC.

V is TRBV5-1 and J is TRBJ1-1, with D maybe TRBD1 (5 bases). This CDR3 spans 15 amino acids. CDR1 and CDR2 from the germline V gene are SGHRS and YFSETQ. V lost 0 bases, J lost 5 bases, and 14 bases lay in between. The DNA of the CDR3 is TGCGCCAGCAGCTTGGGATCAGGGTTGGGTACTGAAGCTTTCTTT. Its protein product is CASSLGSGLGTEAFF.

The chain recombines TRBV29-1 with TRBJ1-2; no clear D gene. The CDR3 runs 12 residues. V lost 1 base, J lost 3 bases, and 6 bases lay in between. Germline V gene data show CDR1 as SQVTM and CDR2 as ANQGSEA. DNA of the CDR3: TGCAGCGTTGAAGCAGAATACTATGGCTACACCTTC. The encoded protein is CSVEAEYYGYTF.

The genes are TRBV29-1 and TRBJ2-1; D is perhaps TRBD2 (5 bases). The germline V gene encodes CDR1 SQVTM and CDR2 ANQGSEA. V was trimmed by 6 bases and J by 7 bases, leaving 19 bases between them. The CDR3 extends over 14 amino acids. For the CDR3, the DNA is TGCAGCGTAGACCAACGGGGTCGTCTAAATGAGCAGTTCTTC. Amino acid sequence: CSVDQRGRLNEQFF.

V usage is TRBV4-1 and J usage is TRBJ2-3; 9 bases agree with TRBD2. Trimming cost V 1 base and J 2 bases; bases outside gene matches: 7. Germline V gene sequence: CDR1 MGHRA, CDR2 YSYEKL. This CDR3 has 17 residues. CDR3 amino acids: CASSQGPSGAYTDTQYF. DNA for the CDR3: TGCGCCAGCAGCCAAGGACCTAGCGGGGCCTACACAGATACGCAGTATTTT.

The CDR3 nucleotides are TGTGCCAGCAGCCCCATCGGGGGAATAAGGGGCTACACCTTC. As protein: CASSPIGGIRGYTF. This rearrangement joins TRBV5-6 to TRBJ1-2; D perhaps matches TRBD1 (5 bases). Trimming pared 4 bases from V and 8 bases from J, leaving 18 bases between. The V gene's germline CDR1 is SGHDT and CDR2 YYEEEE. CDR3 length: 14 amino acids.

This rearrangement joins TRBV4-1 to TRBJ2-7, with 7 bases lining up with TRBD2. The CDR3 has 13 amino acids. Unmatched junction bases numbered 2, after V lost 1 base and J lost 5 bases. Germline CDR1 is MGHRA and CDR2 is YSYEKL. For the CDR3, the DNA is TGCGCCAGCAGCCAAGTGGGGGGGAACGAGCAGTACTTC. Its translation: CASSQVGGNEQYF.

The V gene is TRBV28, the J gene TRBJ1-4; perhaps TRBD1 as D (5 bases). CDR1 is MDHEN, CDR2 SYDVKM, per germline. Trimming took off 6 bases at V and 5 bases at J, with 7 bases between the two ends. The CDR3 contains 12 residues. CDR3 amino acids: CASRGLNEKLFF. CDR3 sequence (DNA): TGTGCCAGCAGGGGACTCAATGAAAAACTGTTTTTT.

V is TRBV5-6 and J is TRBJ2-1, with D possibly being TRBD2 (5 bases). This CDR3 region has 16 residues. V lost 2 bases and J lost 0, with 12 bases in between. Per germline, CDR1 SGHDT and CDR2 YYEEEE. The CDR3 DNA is TGTGCCAGCAGCTTTAACGCGGGCAGCTCCTACAATGAGCAGTTCTTC. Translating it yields CASSFNAGSSYNEQFF. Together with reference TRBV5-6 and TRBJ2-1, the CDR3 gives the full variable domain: DAGVTQSPTHLIKTRGQQVTLRCSPKSGHDTVSWYQQALGQGPQFIFQYYEEEERQRGNFPDRFSGHQFPNYSSELNVNALLLGDSALYLCASSFNAGSSYNEQFFGPGTRLTVL.

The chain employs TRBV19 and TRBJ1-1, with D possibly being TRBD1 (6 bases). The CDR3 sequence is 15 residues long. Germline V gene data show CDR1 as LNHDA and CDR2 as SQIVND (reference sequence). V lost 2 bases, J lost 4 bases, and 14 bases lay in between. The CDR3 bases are TGTGCCAGTAGTATACTACAGGGTATGGGCACTGAAGCTTTCTTT. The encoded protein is CASSILQGMGTEAFF.

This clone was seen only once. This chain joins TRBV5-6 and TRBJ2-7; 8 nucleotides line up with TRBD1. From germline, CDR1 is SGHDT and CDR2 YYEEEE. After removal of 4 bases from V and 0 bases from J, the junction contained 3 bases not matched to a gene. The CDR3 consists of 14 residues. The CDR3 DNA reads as TGTGCCAGCAGCATAGGGACAGGCTCCTACGAGCAGTACTTC. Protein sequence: CASSIGTGSYEQYF.

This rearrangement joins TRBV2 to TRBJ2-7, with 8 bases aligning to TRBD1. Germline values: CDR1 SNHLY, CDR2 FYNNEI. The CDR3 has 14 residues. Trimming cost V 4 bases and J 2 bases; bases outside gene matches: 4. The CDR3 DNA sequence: TGTGCCAGCAGTGGGACAGGGTTTACCTACGAGCAGTACTTC. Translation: CASSGTGFTYEQYF.

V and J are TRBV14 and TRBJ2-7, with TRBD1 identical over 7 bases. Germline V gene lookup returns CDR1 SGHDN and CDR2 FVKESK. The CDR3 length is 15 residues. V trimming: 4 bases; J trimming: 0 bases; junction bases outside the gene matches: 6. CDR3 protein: CASSPQTGASYEQYF. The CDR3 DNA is TGTGCCAGCAGCCCCCAAACAGGGGCCTCCTACGAGCAGTACTTC.